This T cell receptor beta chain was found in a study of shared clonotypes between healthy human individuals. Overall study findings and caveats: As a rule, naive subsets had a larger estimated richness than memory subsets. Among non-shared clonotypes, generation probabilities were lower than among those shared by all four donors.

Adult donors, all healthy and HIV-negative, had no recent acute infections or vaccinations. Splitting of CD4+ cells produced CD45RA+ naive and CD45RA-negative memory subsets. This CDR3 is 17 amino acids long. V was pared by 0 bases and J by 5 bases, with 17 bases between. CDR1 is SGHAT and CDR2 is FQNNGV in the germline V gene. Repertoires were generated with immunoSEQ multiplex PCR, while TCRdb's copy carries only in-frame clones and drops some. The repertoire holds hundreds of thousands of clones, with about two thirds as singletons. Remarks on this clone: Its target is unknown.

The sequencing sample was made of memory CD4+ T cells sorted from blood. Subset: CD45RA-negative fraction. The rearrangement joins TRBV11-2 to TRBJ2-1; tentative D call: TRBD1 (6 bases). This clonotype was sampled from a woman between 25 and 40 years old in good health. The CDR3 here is CASSLDVGRGVNNEQFF. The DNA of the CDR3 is TGTGCCAGCAGCTTAGATGTCGGCAGGGGCGTGAACAATGAGCAGTTCTTC. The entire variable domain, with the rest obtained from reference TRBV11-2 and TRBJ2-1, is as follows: EAGVAQSPRYKIIEKRQSVAFWCNPISGHATLYWYQQILGQGPKLLIQFQNNGVVDDSQLPKDRFSAERLKGVDSTLKIQPAKLEDSAVYLCASSLDVGRGVNNEQFFGPGTRLTVL.